The 30 T cell receptor beta chains listed next were all sequenced from one sample in a study of Ad26.COV2.S vaccination and SARS-CoV-2 variants. TCRdb's copy holds only in-frame clones and misses some; the assay was immunoSEQ multiplex PCR. Of roughly 140,000 clones in the sample, roughly 90% were seen once. The sample consisted of peripheral blood, taken after recovery from COVID-19. Receptor source: a human donor who had recovered from COVID-19.

The V and J genes are TRBV19 and TRBJ2-7, with D possibly TRBD1 on 6 matching bases. Looked up from germline, CDR1 is LNHDA and CDR2 is SQIVND (reference sequence). The CDR3 loop spans 14 amino acids. The V end lost 6 bases, the J end lost 0 bases, and 12 bases lay between the germline ends. The CDR3 nucleotides are TGTGCCAGTAGCGAAGGACAGTCCTCCTACGAGCAGTACTTC. Protein product: CASSEGQSSYEQYF.

This clone was observed a few times. The chain joins TRBV30 to TRBJ1-4; no firm D call. The V gene lost 5 bases and the J gene lost 13 bases, with 14 bases spanning the gap. CDR1 is GTSNPN, CDR2 SVGIG, per germline (reference sequence). The CDR3 sequence is 11 residues long. The CDR3 nucleotides read TGTGCCTGGCCCCCAAGGGCGAGACTGTTTTTT. Amino acids: CAWPPRARLFF.

The chain employs TRBV30 and TRBJ2-5; TRBD1 matches 8 bases. The CDR3 sequence is 12 residues long. Trimming at V came to 8 bases and at J to 2 bases, leaving 4 bases not matched to a gene. Germline V CDR1 and CDR2: GTSNPN, SVGIG (reference sequence). CDR3 region: CAHDRGQETQYF. The DNA for the CDR3 is TGTGCCCACGACAGGGGACAAGAGACCCAGTACTTC.

This clone was seen a single time. The J gene is TRBJ2-1, the V gene TRBV28; 11 nucleotides agree with TRBD2. Germline trimming cut 5 bases from V and 0 bases from J; bases unmatched to any gene: 0. The CDR3 has 15 amino acids. From germline, CDR1 is MDHEN and CDR2 SYDVKM. The CDR3 spells CASSGLAGSYNEQFF. CDR3 in DNA: TGTGCCAGCAGTGGACTAGCGGGCTCCTACAATGAGCAGTTCTTC. The whole variable domain, remainder taken from reference TRBV28 and TRBJ2-1, is DVKVTQSSRYLVKRTGEKVFLECVQDMDHENMFWYRQDPGLGLRLIYFSYDVKMKEKGDIPEGYSVSREKKERFSLILESASTNQTSMYLCASSGLAGSYNEQFFGPGTRLTVL.

The chain has TRBV28 and TRBJ1-5, with 8 nucleotides matching TRBD1. The germline gives CDR1 MDHEN, CDR2 SYDVKM. Trimming took 5 bases from V and 2 from J; bases not matched to a gene: 5. The CDR3 sequence is 15 residues long. CDR3 nucleotides: TGTGCCAGCAGTGAGCCGGGACAGGGCAATCAGCCCCAGCATTTT. This encodes CASSEPGQGNQPQHF.

V gene TRBV2 combines with J gene TRBJ1-1; 8 bases match TRBD1. The CDR3 contains 14 residues. CDR1 and CDR2 from the germline V gene are SNHLY and FYNNEI. J was trimmed by 4 bases and V by 2 bases; bases with no gene match: 3. This chain's CDR3 is CASSETGTGTEAFF. The DNA of the CDR3 is TGTGCCAGCAGTGAAACGGGGACAGGCACTGAAGCTTTCTTT.

The sample holds a few counts of this clone. The chain uses TRBV19 and TRBJ2-7, with D possibly TRBD2 on 5 matching bases. V was clipped by 1 base and J by 4 bases, with 11 bases between them. The CDR3 contains 14 residues. CDR1 is LNHDA, CDR2 SQIVND, per germline (reference sequence). The CDR3 coding sequence is TGTGCCAGTAGTATAGCTGCCGGAGGATACGAGCAGTACTTC. It codes for CASSIAAGGYEQYF.

This clone was counted a single time. This chain joins TRBV27 and TRBJ2-1, with D perhaps assigned TRBD1 or TRBD2 (6 bases each). The germline gives CDR1 MNHEY, CDR2 SMNVEV (reference sequence). CDR3 length equals 14 residues. V shed 4 bases and J shed 2 bases, with 9 bases lying between them. CDR3 coding DNA: TGTGCCAGCAGTTGGGGGGCTGCCTACAATGAGCAGTTCTTC. The encoded protein is CASSWGAAYNEQFF.

The V and J genes are TRBV23-1 and TRBJ1-1; perhaps TRBD1 as D (6 bases). TRBV23-1 is filed as an ORF, its function uncertain. V lost 1 base and J lost 3, with 21 bases in between. This CDR3 comprises 18 residues. The CDR3 DNA reads as TGCGCCAGCAGTCAATGGTCCCCCACAGGGTTCGGGCACACTGAAGCTTTCTTT. This translates into CASSQWSPTGFGHTEAFF.

The chain links TRBV6-6 to TRBJ2-7; TRBD1 matches at 8 bases. CDR1 is MNHNY and CDR2 is SVGAGI in the germline V gene (reference sequence). CDR3 size: 19 residues. Trimming removed 5 bases from V and 3 bases from J; junction bases left unmatched: 21. CDR3 in DNA: TGTGCCAGCAGTCATTTCGATAACCGGGACAGGATAACAGACTACGAGCAGTACTTC. This gives the protein CASSHFDNRDRITDYEQYF.

J is TRBJ1-1 and V is TRBV11-2, with 8 positions matching TRBD1. The germline V gene encodes CDR1 SGHAT and CDR2 FQNNGV. CDR3 length: 14 amino acids. V lost 5 bases to trimming and J lost 4 bases; unmatched junction nucleotides: 6. CDR3 amino acids: CASSPLTGGTEAFF. The CDR3 bases are TGTGCCAGCAGCCCGCTCACAGGGGGCACTGAAGCTTTCTTT. The whole variable domain, filled in from reference TRBV11-2 and TRBJ1-1, reads EAGVAQSPRYKIIEKRQSVAFWCNPISGHATLYWYQQILGQGPKLLIQFQNNGVVDDSQLPKDRFSAERLKGVDSTLKIQPAKLEDSAVYLCASSPLTGGTEAFFGQGTRLTVV.

The genes are TRBV5-1 and TRBJ1-2; TRBD1 might be the D (6 bases). The CDR3 covers 15 residues. Germline CDR1 reads SGHRS; CDR2 reads YFSETQ. V was shortened by 2 bases and J by 1 base, with 12 bases between the two germline ends. CDR3 amino acids: CASSLRQDNNYGYTF. The CDR3 DNA follows: TGCGCCAGCAGCTTACGACAGGATAATAACTATGGCTACACCTTC.

This rearrangement joins TRBV28 to TRBJ1-5; unclear D gene. CDR1 MDHEN and CDR2 SYDVKM come from the germline V gene. V lost 2 bases, J lost 0 bases, and 5 bases lay in between. This CDR3 contains 14 residues. The CDR3 region is CASSLPGSNQPQHF. CDR3 DNA: TGTGCCAGCAGTTTACCAGGTAGCAATCAGCCCCAGCATTTT.

The V and J genes are TRBV9 and TRBJ1-2; weak D call: TRBD1 (6 bases). V lost 0 bases and J lost 8, with 14 bases in between. The CDR3 has 14 residues. Germline CDR1 and CDR2: SGDLS and YYNGEE. The CDR3 sequence is CASSVGGAGSGYTF. The CDR3 region has the DNA TGTGCCAGCAGCGTAGGGGGGGCAGGGAGCGGCTACACCTTC.

This chain connects TRBV12-3 or TRBV12-4 to TRBJ2-5; a weak D match, TRBD2 (5 bases). Trimming left V 3 bases short and J 5 bases short, with 10 bases between. This CDR3 is 13 amino acids long. The DNA for the CDR3 is TGTGCCAGCAGTTTCCCTGGCGGGGAGACCCAGTACTTC. Translation: CASSFPGGETQYF.

Only a few counts were recorded for this clone. This rearrangement joins TRBV7-2 to TRBJ1-5; no firm D call. Germline V gives CDR1 SGHTA, CDR2 FQGNSA. V dropped 3 bases and J dropped 2 bases, with 5 bases sitting between them. The CDR3 totals 13 residues. CDR3 in amino acids: CASSFERNQPQHF. The CDR3 DNA is TGTGCCAGCAGCTTCGAACGCAATCAGCCCCAGCATTTT.

The V gene is TRBV4-3, the J gene TRBJ1-6, with a weak D call TRBD1 (5 bases). This CDR3 comprises 14 residues. The germline gives CDR1 LGHNA, CDR2 YSLEER. With 0 bases removed from V and 7 bases from J, the gap between germline ends came to 7 bases. The CDR3 coding sequence is TGCGCCAGCAGCCAAGATTGGGGGAATTCACCCCTCCACTTT. Its protein product is CASSQDWGNSPLHF.

This chain uses TRBV5-8 with TRBJ1-2; D is ambiguous. V gave up 5 bases and J gave up 4 bases, with 24 bases separating them. This CDR3 has 17 residues. Per the germline V gene, CDR1 is SGHTS and CDR2 is YDEGEE. CDR3 sequence reads: CASSPEIARSQIYGYTF. DNA of the CDR3: TGTGCCAGCAGTCCCGAAATCGCCAGGAGCCAGATCTATGGCTACACCTTC.

This clone was picked up one time. The rearrangement links TRBV5-1 to TRBJ2-3; no firm D call. V was pared by 6 bases and J by 1 base, with 9 bases between. CDR1 is SGHRS, CDR2 YFSETQ, per germline. This CDR3 comprises 13 residues. CDR3 sequence: CASTGPGTDTQYF. The CDR3 DNA sequence: TGCGCCAGCACAGGTCCAGGCACAGATACGCAGTATTTT. Filled out from reference TRBV5-1 and TRBJ2-3, the complete variable domain reads KAGVTQTPRYLIKTRGQQVTLSCSPISGHRSVSWYQQTPGQGLQFLFEYFSETQRNKGNFPGRFSGRQFSNSRSEMNVSTLELGDSALYLCASTGPGTDTQYFGPGTRLTVL.

This chain links TRBV6-2 or TRBV6-3 with TRBJ2-7; D unclear. Germline CDR1 is MNHEY and CDR2 is SVGEGT. The ends were cut back, 5 bases at V and 4 bases at J, with 15 bases in the middle. The CDR3 is 14 residues long. As DNA, the CDR3 is TGTGCCAGCAGTCCAGCAGTAGGGCCTTACGAGCAGTACTTC. This codes for CASSPAVGPYEQYF.

V usage is TRBV7-9 and J usage is TRBJ1-1; D is unresolved. CDR3 length equals 12 residues. Germline assignment: CDR1 SEHNR and CDR2 FQNEAQ (reference sequence). V was pared by 2 bases and J by 7 bases, with 8 bases between. The chain's CDR3 is CASSLNLVEAFF. For the CDR3, the DNA is TGTGCCAGCAGCTTAAACCTTGTTGAAGCTTTCTTT.

The genes are TRBV6-5 and TRBJ1-1; D unresolved. Trimming took 4 bases from V and 2 from J, leaving 11 bases between them. Germline CDR1 reads MNHEY; CDR2 reads SVGAGI. There are 14 residues in the CDR3. The CDR3 bases are TGTGCCAGCAGTTCCACGGACTTCAACACTGAAGCTTTCTTT. Residues: CASSSTDFNTEAFF.

The rearrangement uses TRBV19 and TRBJ2-3; 11 positions agree with TRBD2. Trimming at V came to 5 bases and at J to 6 bases, leaving 7 bases not matched to a gene. Germline CDR1 LNHDA, CDR2 SQIVND (reference sequence). CDR3 length: 15 residues. Written as DNA, the CDR3 is TGTGCCAGTAGTTCTACTAGCGGGGGTTCTGATACGCAGTATTTT. It specifies CASSSTSGGSDTQYF.

The rearrangement links TRBV28 to TRBJ1-1, with D uncertain. The CDR3 sequence is 12 residues long. Deletions cut 2 bases from V and 4 bases from J, with 5 bases between. CDR1 and CDR2 (germline): MDHEN, SYDVKM. The chain's CDR3 is CASSLQPTEAFF. The CDR3 bases are TGTGCCAGCAGTTTACAGCCCACTGAAGCTTTCTTT.

This clone has more than one count but fewer than ten. CDR3 bases: TGTGCCTGGAGTGTAACTAGCAATCAGCCCCAGCATTTT. Protein product: CAWSVTSNQPQHF. V and J are TRBV30 and TRBJ1-5, with D hard to call. Trimming stripped 0 bases from V and 0 bases from J, with 3 bases between. Germline V lookup: CDR1 GTSNPN, CDR2 SVGIG (reference sequence). The CDR3 loop spans 13 amino acids.

This clone was picked up a small number of times. J is TRBJ1-2 and V is TRBV28; D is perhaps TRBD1 (5 bases). V dropped 6 bases and J dropped 6 bases, with 14 bases sitting between them. Germline lookup yields CDR1 MDHEN and CDR2 SYDVKM. This CDR3 contains 13 residues. The CDR3 is CASSKGRSDGYTF. The DNA for the CDR3 is TGTGCCAGCAGCAAGGGGCGGAGTGATGGCTACACCTTC.

This clone was seen a single time. V usage is TRBV7-8 and J usage is TRBJ1-1; D not certain. The germline V gene has CDR1 SGHVS and CDR2 FQNEAQ. The CDR3 consists of 16 residues. Trimming pared 4 bases from V and 8 bases from J, leaving 23 bases between. This CDR3 is CASSSSRALEVVEAFF. For the CDR3, the DNA is TGTGCCAGCAGCTCGTCGCGCGCGTTGGAAGTCGTCGAAGCTTTCTTT. Filled out from reference TRBV7-8 and TRBJ1-1, the complete variable domain reads GAGVSQSPRYKVAKRGQDVALRCDPISGHVSLFWYQQALGQGPEFLTYFQNEAQLDKSGLPSDRFFAERPEGSVSTLKIQRTQQEDSAVYLCASSSSRALEVVEAFFGQGTRLTVV.

The chain has TRBV5-1 and TRBJ2-7; 13 bases agree with TRBD2. The V segment lost 4 bases and the J segment 0 bases; nucleotides outside the gene matches: 4. Per the germline V gene, CDR1 is SGHRS and CDR2 is YFSETQ. There are 16 residues in the CDR3. The CDR3 sequence: CASSRGTSGNSYEQYF. CDR3 sequence (DNA): TGCGCCAGCAGCCGTGGGACTAGCGGGAACTCCTACGAGCAGTACTTC.

This chain links TRBV30 with TRBJ2-7; 11 nucleotides align to TRBD1. The ends lost 7 bases at V and 3 bases at J; junction bases unmatched: 2. The CDR3 covers 12 residues. CDR1 GTSNPN and CDR2 SVGIG come from the germline V gene (reference sequence). The CDR3 DNA reads as TGTGCCTCGGACAGGGGGCACTACGAGCAGTACTTC. Translated: CASDRGHYEQYF.

This chain joins TRBV29-1 and TRBJ1-2; 8 nucleotides match TRBD1. Unmatched junction bases numbered 12, after V lost 1 base and J lost 5 bases. The CDR3 totals 16 residues. Germline V gene sequence: CDR1 SQVTM, CDR2 ANQGSEA. This chain's CDR3 is CSVEARTGKNLYGYTF. The CDR3 DNA sequence: TGCAGCGTTGAAGCCAGGACAGGGAAGAATCTATATGGCTACACCTTC.